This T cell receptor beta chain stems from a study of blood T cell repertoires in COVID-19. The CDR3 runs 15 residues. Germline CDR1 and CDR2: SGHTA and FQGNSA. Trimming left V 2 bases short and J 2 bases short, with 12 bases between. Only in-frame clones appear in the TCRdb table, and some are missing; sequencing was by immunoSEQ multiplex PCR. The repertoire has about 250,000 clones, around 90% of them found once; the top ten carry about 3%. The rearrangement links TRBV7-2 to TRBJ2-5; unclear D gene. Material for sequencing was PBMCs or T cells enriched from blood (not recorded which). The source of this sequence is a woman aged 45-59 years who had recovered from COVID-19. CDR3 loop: CASSLKSPGQETQYF. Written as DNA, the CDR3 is TGTGCCAGCAGCTTAAAATCCCCCGGGCAAGAGACCCAGTACTTC.